Sequencing of this T cell receptor (beta chain) was carried out in a study of early stage breast cancer tumors. Overall study context: ER+/PR+/HER2- status applied to about 80% of the 16 invasive breast tumors.

Germline loops: CDR1 SGHTA, CDR2 FQGNSA. Trimming took 0 bases from V and 1 from J, leaving 13 bases between them. The CDR3 is made up of 17 amino acids. Data came from immunoSEQ multiplex PCR; TCRdb stores just in-frame clones and leaves some out. The sample contains roughly 53,000 clones, about 93% of which appear only once. Whole-study findings and limits: Comparing each tissue with blood distinguished tumor from normal in about 90% of the 16 patients.

As regards this clone: Its antigen is not known.

J is TRBJ2-1 and V is TRBV7-2; TRBD1 is a possible D gene (5 bases). This sequence was found in a person aged 65-85 years with breast cancer. Sequenced input: blood. Written as DNA, the CDR3 is TGTGCCAGCAGCTTAGCGGCGCAAGGGGTGTCCTACAATGAGCAGTTCTTC. This codes for CASSLAAQGVSYNEQFF.